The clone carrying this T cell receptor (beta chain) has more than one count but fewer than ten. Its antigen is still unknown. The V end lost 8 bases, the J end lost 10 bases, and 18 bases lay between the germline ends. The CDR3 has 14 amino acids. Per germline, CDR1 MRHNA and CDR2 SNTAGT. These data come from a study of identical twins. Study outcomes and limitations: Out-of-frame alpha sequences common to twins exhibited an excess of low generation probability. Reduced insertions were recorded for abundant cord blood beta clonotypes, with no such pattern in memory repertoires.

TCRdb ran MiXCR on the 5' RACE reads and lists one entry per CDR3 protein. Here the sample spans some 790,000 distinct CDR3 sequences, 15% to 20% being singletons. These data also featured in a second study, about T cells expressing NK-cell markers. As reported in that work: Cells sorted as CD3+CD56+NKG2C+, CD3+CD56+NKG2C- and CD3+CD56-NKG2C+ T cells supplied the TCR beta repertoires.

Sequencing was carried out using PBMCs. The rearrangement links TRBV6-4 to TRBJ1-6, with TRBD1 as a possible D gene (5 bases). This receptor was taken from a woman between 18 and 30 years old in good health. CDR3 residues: CASSRTYEGSPLHF. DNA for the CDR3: TGTGCCAGCTCCCGGACATACGAGGGATCACCCCTCCACTTT.